This TCR beta chain is drawn from a study of T cell changes during pregnancy in multiple sclerosis. J lost 4 bases, V lost 1 base, and 0 bases had no gene match. The CDR3 spans 15 residues. Germline CDR1 and CDR2: LNHDA and SQIVND (reference sequence). The method was immunoSEQ multiplex PCR; TCRdb's version includes in-frame clones alone and lacks a portion of them. This table has around 130,000 clones, approximately 94% appearing once. The sample consisted of peripheral blood, taken before pregnancy. This chain joins TRBV19 and TRBJ2-3, with 12 bases fitting TRBD2. This sequence originates from a female donor with multiple sclerosis, enrolled in a pregnancy study. CDR3 in DNA: TGTGCCAGTAGTATAGGACTAGCGGGAGCAGATACGCAGTATTTT. Its protein product is CASSIGLAGADTQYF. Looking up the rest from reference TRBV19 and TRBJ2-3 gives the full variable domain: DGGITQSPKYLFRKEGQNVTLSCEQNLNHDAMYWYRQDPGQGLRLIYYSQIVNDFQKGDIAEGYSVSREKKESFPLTVTSAQKNPTAFYLCASSIGLAGADTQYFGPGTRLTVL.